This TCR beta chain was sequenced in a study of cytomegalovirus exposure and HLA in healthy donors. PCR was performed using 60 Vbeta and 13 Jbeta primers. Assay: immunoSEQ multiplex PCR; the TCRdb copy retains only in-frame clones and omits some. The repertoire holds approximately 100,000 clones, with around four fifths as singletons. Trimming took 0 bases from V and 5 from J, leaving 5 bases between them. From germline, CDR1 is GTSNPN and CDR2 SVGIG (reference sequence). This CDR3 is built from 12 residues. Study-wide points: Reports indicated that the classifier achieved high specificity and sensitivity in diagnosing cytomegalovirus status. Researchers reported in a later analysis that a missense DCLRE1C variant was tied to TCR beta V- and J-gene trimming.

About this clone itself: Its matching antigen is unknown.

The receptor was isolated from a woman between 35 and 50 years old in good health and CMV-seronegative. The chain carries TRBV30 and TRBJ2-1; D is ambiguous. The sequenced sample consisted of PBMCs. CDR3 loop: CAWSVTHNEQFF. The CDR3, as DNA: TGTGCCTGGAGTGTAACACACAATGAGCAGTTCTTC.